This T cell receptor beta chain was observed in a study of shared clonotypes between healthy human individuals. On the study more broadly: Per donor, three plates held CD4 naive cells, three held CD4 memory, two held CD8 naive and one held CD8 memory.

The method was immunoSEQ multiplex PCR; TCRdb's version includes in-frame clones alone and lacks a portion of them. There are approximately 1.9 million clones in the sample; around 93% occur only once, and approximately 1.7% lies in the top ten. The CDR3 length is 13 residues. Germline CDR1 LNHDA, CDR2 SQIVND (reference sequence). Trimming at V came to 5 bases and at J to 8 bases, leaving 5 bases not matched to a gene. As defined, naive CD8 cells were CD45RO-negative and positively selected for CCR7, with terminally differentiated effector memory CD45RA+ cells excluded. The study's findings and limits: Lower generation probabilities were found for non-shared clonotypes than for those shared by all four donors. Few donors limited the genetic and exposure-history diversity represented. Exclusively blood specimens were collected; tissue repertoires likely differ.

Turning to this clone: The antigen remains undetermined. The sample holds other DNA sequences that translate to the same CDR3.

The material sequenced was naive CD8+ T cells from PBMCs. This TCR came from a man between 18 and 29 years old in good health. Some clones in this sample may be carry-over from other donors' samples. The chain couples TRBV19 to TRBJ1-1, with 10 bases that match TRBD1. CDR3 DNA: TGTGCCAGTAGTTCCCGACAGGGGGCCGAAGCTTTCTTT. This translates into CASSSRQGAEAFF.